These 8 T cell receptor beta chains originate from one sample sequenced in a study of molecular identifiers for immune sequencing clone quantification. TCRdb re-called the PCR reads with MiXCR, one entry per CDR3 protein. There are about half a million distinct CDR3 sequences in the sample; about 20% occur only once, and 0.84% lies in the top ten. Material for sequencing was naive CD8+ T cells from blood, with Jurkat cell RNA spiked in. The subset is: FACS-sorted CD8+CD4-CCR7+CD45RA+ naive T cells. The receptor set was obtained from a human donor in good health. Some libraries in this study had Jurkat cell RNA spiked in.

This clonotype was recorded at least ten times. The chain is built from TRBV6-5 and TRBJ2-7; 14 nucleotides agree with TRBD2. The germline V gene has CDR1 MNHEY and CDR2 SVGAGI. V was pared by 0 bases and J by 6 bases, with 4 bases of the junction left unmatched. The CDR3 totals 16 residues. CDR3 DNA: TGTGCCAGCAGTTACTCCGGACTAGCGGGGGGATCCGAGCAGTACTTC. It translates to CASSYSGLAGGSEQYF.

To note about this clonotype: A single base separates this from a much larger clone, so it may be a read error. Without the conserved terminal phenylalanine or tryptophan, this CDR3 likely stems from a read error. Here the CDR3 reads CASSPGESNQPQHS. The CDR3 bases are TGTGCCAGCAGCCCAGGGGAGAGCAATCAGCCCCAGCATTCT. V gene TRBV3-1 combines with J gene TRBJ1-5; a possible D gene is TRBD1 (6 bases). Germline assignment: CDR1 LGHDT and CDR2 YNNKEL (reference sequence). Trimming stripped 4 bases from V and 1 base from J, with 8 bases between. The CDR3 is 14 amino acids.

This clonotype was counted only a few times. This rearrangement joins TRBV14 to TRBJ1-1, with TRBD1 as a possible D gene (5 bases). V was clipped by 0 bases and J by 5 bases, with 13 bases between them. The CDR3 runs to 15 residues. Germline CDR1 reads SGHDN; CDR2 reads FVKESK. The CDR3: CASSQDGGAWTEAFF. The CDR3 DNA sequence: TGTGCCAGCAGCCAAGATGGAGGGGCTTGGACTGAAGCTTTCTTT.

The CDR3 loop is CASSIAGGSTKNIQYF. The CDR3 region has the DNA TGTGCCAGTAGTATAGCTGGGGGCAGCACCAAAAACATTCAGTACTTC. J is TRBJ2-4 and V is TRBV19; tentatively, D is TRBD1 (6 bases). CDR1 is LNHDA, CDR2 SQIVND, per germline (reference sequence). V shed 1 base and J shed 2 bases, with 12 bases lying between them. This CDR3 contains 16 residues.

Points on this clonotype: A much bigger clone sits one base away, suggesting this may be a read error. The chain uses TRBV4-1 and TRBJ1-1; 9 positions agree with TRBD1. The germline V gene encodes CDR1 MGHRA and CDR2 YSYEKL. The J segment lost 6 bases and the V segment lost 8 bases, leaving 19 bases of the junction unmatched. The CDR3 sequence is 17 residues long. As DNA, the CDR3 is TGCGCCAGCGGCCTCCATGGACAGGGGCCCATCGGATCTGAAGCTTTCTTT. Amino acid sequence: CASGLHGQGPIGSEAFF.

The CDR3 reads CASSSSNRGPSLEAFF. The DNA for the CDR3 is TGTGCCAGCAGTTCAAGTAACAGGGGACCCTCCCTCGAAGCTTTCTTT. The V call is TRBV27, the J call TRBJ1-1; 7 bases are a match to TRBD1. J was trimmed by 8 bases and V by 4 bases; bases with no gene match: 16. Germline CDR1 and CDR2: MNHEY and SMNVEV (reference sequence). The CDR3 is 16 amino acids.

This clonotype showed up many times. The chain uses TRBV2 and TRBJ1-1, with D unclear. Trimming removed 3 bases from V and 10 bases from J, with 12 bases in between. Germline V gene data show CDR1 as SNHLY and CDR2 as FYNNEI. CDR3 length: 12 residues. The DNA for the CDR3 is TGTGCCAGCAGTGATAGAACACTGGGAGCTTTCTTT. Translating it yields CASSDRTLGAFF. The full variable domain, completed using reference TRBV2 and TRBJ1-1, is EPEVTQTPSHQVTQMGQEVILRCVPISNHLYFYWYRQILGQKVEFLVSFYNNEISEKSEIFDDQFSVERPDGSNFTLKIRSTKLEDSAMYFCASSDRTLGAFFGQGTRLTVV.

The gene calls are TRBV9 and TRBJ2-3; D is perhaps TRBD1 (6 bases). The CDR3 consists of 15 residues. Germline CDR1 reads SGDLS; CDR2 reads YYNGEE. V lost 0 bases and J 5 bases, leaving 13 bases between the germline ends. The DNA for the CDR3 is TGTGCCAGCAGCGTAGGGGCAGGGGTTGGAGATACGCAGTATTTT. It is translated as CASSVGAGVGDTQYF.